This record covers a single T cell receptor (beta chain). Its antigen is unknown. No clone much larger than this one lies a single base away; base qualities are absent. This record comes from a study of T-cell memory formation after mild COVID-19 (dated by TCRdb to about 2021). About the investigation overall: TCR sequence clusters from the two donors were found to be largely donor specific. Two young, previously healthy adult volunteers, one female and one male, were included in the cohort. T-cell clones expanding and contracting after mild COVID-19 in two donors were tracked by longitudinal TCRalpha and TCRbeta repertoire sequencing.

Ficoll-Paque density gradient centrifugation was used to isolate PBMCs. For sequencing, an Illumina NovaSeq 6000 was employed. TCRalpha and TCRbeta cDNA libraries were built by 5'RACE with constant-segment primers, adding sample barcodes and unique molecular identifiers. RNA was extracted from every sample with Trizol reagent. Library amplification was performed in two PCR steps, and a second sample barcode and Illumina TruSeq adapters were introduced in the second step. Libraries were sequenced on an Illumina NovaSeq with 2 x 150 bp paired-end reads. The original pipeline was this. The reads were demultiplexed and collapsed into UMI-guided consensus sequences using migec v1.2.7. Using mixcr v2.1.11, UMI consensuses were aligned to TRA and TRB V and J templates and then assembled into clonotypes. A clonotype was counted as expanded or contracted only when both edgeR and NoisET called the clonotype significant, with the noise models trained on biological replicates. For edgeR calls, a false discovery rate-adjusted p below 0.01 and a log2 fold-change threshold of 1 were applied. As an exploratory analysis of dynamics, PCA with hierarchical clustering was applied to max-normalized trajectories of the 1000 most abundant clonotypes. Each responding clone was given a CD4 or CD8 phenotype based on the CD4+ and CD8+ repertoires, which had been sequenced separately. TCRdb trimmed the raw reads at Q25, called clones with MiXCR and kept productive beta chains. Rows are combined by CDR3 protein, so each entry shows the most common genes and DNA. Clone size and V and J calls follow TCRdb, not the original study. The sample yields roughly 400,000 distinct CDR3 sequences; 18% were counted once. The top ten constitute approximately 21% of the sample.

The investigation overall reported the following: Contracting CD4+ clones were found mainly in CM and EM memory subsets, while CD8+ clones were enriched in EMRA. Clones contracting from day 15 to 85 had balanced CD4/CD8 phenotypes, while a second wave expanding from day 15 to 37 was biased towards CD4+. Some responding clones were found in pre-infection memory, which suggests that pre-existing cross-reactive memory T cells took part in the SARS-CoV-2 response. Only a couple of mild cases were covered by the study, and larger cohorts that include severe cases with pre-infection samples were considered necessary. Whether the second-wave clones peaking on day 37 were SARS-CoV-2 specific was not confirmed.

Taken from the germline V gene, the CDR1 and CDR2 loops are SGHRS and YFSETQ. Taken from cysteine to phenylalanine, the CDR3 has 14 residues. Of all the DNA, just the CDR3 is kept, 42 bases in frame from base 1. At the junction V is shortened by 4 bases and J by 6 bases; bases outside the gene matches: 7. This clonotype was sampled from a man aged 18 to 30 who had mild COVID-19 (a few samples of this study predate the infection). The sample titles of this study are shuffled in the database, so cell type and time point are left out; the donor was told from shared clones. Sample: PBMCs or a T cell subset sorted from them (not recorded which). The chain couples TRBV5-1 to TRBJ2-7; TRBD1 fits 10 bases in the junction. The DNA is TGCGCCAGCAGCGTCCGGACAGGGGGATCCGAGCAGTACTTC. This translates into CASSVRTGGSEQYF.